This TCR beta chain comes out of a study of blood T cell repertoires in COVID-19. Study-wide context: The study drew acute and convalescent COVID-19 samples from the United States, Italy and Spain. From T cells, B-cell-depleted T cells, or PBMCs came the material, which was cDNA or gDNA.

The germline V gene has CDR1 SGHTA and CDR2 FQGNSA. Losses at the gene ends were 1 base for V and 3 bases for J; bases not matched to a gene: 14. This CDR3 comprises 19 residues. Per the original data handling: By means of reference gene primer amplification, nucleated cell counts were estimated. Clones were read by immunoSEQ multiplex PCR, and TCRdb kept only the in-frame ones, dropping some. The DNA gave D and trimming, while V, J and clone size come from that table. The table records some 100,000 clones, 91% of them present only once. This chain joins TRBV7-2 and TRBJ2-1, with TRBD1 identical over 8 bases. The sequenced sample was peripheral blood. This sequence was found in a man between 60 and 75 years old with acute or convalescent COVID-19. The CDR3 region is CASSLDGADWDRIYNEQFF. The CDR3 bases are TGTGCCAGCAGCTTAGATGGTGCAGATTGGGACAGGATCTACAATGAGCAGTTCTTC.